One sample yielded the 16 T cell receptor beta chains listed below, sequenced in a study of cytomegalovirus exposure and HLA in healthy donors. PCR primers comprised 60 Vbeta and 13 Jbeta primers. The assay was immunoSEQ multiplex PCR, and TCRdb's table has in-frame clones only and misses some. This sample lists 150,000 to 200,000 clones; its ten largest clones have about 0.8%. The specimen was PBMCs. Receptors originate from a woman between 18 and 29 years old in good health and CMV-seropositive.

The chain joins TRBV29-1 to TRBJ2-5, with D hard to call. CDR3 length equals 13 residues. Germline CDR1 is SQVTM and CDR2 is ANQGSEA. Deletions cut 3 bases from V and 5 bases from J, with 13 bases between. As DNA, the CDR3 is TGCAGCGTTGAGTGGTTCTTACGGGAGACCCAGTACTTC. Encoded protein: CSVEWFLRETQYF. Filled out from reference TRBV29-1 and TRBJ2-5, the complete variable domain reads SAVISQKPSRDICQRGTSLTIQCQVDSQVTMMFWYRQQPGQSLTLIATANQGSEATYESGFVIDKFPISRPNLTFSTLTVSNMSPEDSSIYLCSVEWFLRETQYFGPGTRLLVL.

The CDR3 spells CAWRGRGGLETQYF. The DNA for the CDR3 is TGTGCCTGGAGGGGGCGGGGGGGCTTGGAGACCCAGTACTTC. V usage is TRBV30 and J usage is TRBJ2-5, with 9 nucleotides matching TRBD2. This CDR3 spans 14 amino acids. Germline assignment: CDR1 GTSNPN and CDR2 SVGIG (reference sequence). V was pared by 3 bases and J by 5 bases, with 7 bases of the junction left unmatched. Variable domain in full (rest from reference TRBV30 and TRBJ2-5): SQTIHQWPATLVQPVGSPLSLECTVEGTSNPNLYWYRQAAGRGLQLLFYSVGIGQISSEVPQNLSASRPQDRQFILSSKKLLLSDSGFYLCAWRGRGGLETQYFGPGTRLLVL.

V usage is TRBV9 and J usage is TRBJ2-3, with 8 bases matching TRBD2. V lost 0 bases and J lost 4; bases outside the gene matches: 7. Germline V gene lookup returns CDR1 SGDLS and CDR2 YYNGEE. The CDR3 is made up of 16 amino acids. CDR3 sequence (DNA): TGTGCCAGCAGCGTAGGAAATAGCGGGGTTGCAGATACGCAGTATTTT. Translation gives CASSVGNSGVADTQYF.

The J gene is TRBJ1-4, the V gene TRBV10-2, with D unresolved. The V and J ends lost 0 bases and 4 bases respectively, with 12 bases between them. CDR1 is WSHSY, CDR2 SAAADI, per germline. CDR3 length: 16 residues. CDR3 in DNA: TGCGCCAGCAGTGAGTCGCGAACAGCCATTAATGAAAAACTGTTTTTT. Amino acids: CASSESRTAINEKLFF.

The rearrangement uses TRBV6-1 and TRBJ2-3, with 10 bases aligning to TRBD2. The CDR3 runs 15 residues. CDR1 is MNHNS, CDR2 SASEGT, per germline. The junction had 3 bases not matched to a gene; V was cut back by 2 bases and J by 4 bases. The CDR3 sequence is CASSEKAGGPDTQYF. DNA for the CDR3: TGTGCCAGCAGTGAAAAAGCGGGGGGGCCAGATACGCAGTATTTT.

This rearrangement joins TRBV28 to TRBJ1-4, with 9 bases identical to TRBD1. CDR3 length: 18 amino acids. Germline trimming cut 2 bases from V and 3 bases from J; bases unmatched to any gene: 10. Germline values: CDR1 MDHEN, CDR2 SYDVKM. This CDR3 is CASSLTGTGLVANEKLFF. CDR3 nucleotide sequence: TGTGCCAGCAGTTTAACCGGGACAGGGTTAGTAGCTAATGAAAAACTGTTTTTT.

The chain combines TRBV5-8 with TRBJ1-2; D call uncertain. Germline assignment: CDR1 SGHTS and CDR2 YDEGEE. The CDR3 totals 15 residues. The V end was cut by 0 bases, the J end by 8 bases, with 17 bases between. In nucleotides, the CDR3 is TGTGCCAGCAGCTTGGACCCGAGGCGGGTAGGAGGCTACACCTTC. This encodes CASSLDPRRVGGYTF.

The CDR3 here is CASSLTTKETQYF. The CDR3, as DNA: TGCGCCAGCAGCCTTACTACTAAAGAGACCCAGTACTTC. The V gene is TRBV5-1, the J gene TRBJ2-5; D is undetermined. This CDR3 is 13 amino acids long. Trimming shortened V by 4 bases and J by 3 bases, and 10 bases separated the two germline ends. The germline gives CDR1 SGHRS, CDR2 YFSETQ.

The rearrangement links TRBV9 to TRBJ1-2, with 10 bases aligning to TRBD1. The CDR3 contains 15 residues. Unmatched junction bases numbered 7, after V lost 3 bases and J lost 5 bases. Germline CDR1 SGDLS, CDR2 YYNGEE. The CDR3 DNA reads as TGTGCCAGCAGCGCCAGACAGGGGGCGAGGTATGGCTACACCTTC. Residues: CASSARQGARYGYTF.

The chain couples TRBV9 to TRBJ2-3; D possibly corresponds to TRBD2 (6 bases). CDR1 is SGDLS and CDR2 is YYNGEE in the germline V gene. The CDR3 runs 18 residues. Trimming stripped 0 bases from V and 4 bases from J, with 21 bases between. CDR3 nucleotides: TGTGCCAGCAGCGTAGGCCGTTGGTGGGGGGAAGAATCAGATACGCAGTATTTT. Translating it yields CASSVGRWWGEESDTQYF.

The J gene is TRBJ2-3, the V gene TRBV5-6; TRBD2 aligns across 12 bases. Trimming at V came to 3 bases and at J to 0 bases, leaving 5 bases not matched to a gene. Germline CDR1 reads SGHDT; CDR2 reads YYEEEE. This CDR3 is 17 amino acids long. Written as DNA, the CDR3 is TGTGCCAGCAGCTCCTGGACTAGCGGGGCTAGCACAGATACGCAGTATTTT. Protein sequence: CASSSWTSGASTDTQYF. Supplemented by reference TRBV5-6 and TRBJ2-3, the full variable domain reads DAGVTQSPTHLIKTRGQQVTLRCSPKSGHDTVSWYQQALGQGPQFIFQYYEEEERQRGNFPDRFSGHQFPNYSSELNVNALLLGDSALYLCASSSWTSGASTDTQYFGPGTRLTVL.

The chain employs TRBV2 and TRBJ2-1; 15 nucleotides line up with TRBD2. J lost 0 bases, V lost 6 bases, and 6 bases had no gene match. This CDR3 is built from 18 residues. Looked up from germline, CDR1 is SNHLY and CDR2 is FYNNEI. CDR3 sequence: CASRRTSGRAGSYNEQFF. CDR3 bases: TGTGCCAGCAGGAGGACTAGCGGGAGGGCGGGCTCCTACAATGAGCAGTTCTTC.

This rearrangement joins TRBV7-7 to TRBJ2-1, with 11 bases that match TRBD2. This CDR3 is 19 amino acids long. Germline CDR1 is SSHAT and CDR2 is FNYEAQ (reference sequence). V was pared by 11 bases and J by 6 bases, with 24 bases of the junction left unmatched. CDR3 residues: CAVSAPVIAGGSQFNEQFF. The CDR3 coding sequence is TGTGCCGTATCAGCCCCAGTAATAGCGGGAGGGTCTCAATTCAATGAGCAGTTCTTC.

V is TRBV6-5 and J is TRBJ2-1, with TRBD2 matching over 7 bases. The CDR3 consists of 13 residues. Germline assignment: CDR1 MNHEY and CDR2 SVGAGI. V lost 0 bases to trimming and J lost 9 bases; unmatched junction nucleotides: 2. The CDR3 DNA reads TGTGCCAGCAGTTACTCATTAGCGGGTGAGCAGTTCTTC. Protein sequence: CASSYSLAGEQFF.

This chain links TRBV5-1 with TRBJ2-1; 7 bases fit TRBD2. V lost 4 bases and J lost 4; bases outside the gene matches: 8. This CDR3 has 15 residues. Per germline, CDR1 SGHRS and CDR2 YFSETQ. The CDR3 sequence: CASSHGLDTYNEQFF. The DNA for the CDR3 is TGCGCCAGCAGCCACGGACTAGATACATACAATGAGCAGTTCTTC. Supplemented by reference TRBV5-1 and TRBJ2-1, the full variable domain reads KAGVTQTPRYLIKTRGQQVTLSCSPISGHRSVSWYQQTPGQGLQFLFEYFSETQRNKGNFPGRFSGRQFSNSRSEMNVSTLELGDSALYLCASSHGLDTYNEQFFGPGTRLTVL.

CDR3 nucleotides: TGTGCCAGCATGTTGTGGGGGGGGGCTAACGAGCAGTACTTC. The encoded protein is CASMLWGGANEQYF. The genes are TRBV6-5 and TRBJ2-7, with a possible D match to TRBD2 (7 bases). Germline V gives CDR1 MNHEY, CDR2 SVGAGI. Trimming cost V 7 bases and J 5 bases, with 18 bases left between them. The CDR3 contains 14 residues.